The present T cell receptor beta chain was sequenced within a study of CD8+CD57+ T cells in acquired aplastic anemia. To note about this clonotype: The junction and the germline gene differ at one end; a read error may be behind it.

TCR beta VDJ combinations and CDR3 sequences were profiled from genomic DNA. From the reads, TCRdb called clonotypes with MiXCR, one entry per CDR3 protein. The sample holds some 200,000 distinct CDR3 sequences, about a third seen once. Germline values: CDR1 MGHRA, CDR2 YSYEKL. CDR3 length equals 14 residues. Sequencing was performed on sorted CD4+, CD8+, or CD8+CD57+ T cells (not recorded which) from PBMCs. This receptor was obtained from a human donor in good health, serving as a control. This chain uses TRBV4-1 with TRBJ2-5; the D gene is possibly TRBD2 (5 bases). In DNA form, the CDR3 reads TGCGCCAGCAGCCCGAGCGGACCCAGAGAGACCCAGCACTTC. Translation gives CASSPSGPRETQHF.